This T cell receptor (beta chain) was captured by sequencing in a study of PD-1 blockade in classical Hodgkin lymphoma. Study results and limitations: A significant rise in TCR diversity by C4D1 was seen for CD4+ but not CD8+ cells.

Profiled with immunoSEQ multiplex PCR; TCRdb holds only in-frame clones, not every one. The data hold fewer than 95,000 clones, with under 85% observed a single time. Worth noting for this clone: The antigen is undetermined.

Time point of the sample: cycle 4 day 1 (C4D1), after less than seven weeks of nivolumab. Relapse was seen in all patients after autologous stem cell transplantation, and brentuximab vedotin exposure was variable. Complete response, partial response or progressive disease constituted the best responses recorded. The CDR3 extends over 14 amino acids. The clonotype was recovered from a human donor with classical Hodgkin lymphoma. The chain recombines TRBV21-1 with TRBJ2-7; TRBD2, the table's D call, was not compared with the DNA. TRBV21-1 is tagged as a pseudogene. The specimen comprised peripheral blood mononuclear cells (PBMCs), sampled before the fourth cycle of nivolumab. This chain's CDR3 is CASSKKSIPCEQYF. For the CDR3, the DNA is TGTGCCAGCAGCAAGAAGAGCATCCCCTGCGAGCAGTACTTC.